This passage covers 22 T cell receptor beta chains from one sample sequenced in a study of cytomegalovirus exposure and HLA in healthy donors. PCR involved 60 Vbeta and 13 Jbeta primers. The data were produced by immunoSEQ multiplex PCR, yet TCRdb's version contains in-frame clones alone and is incomplete. The data show about 200,000 clones, around 83% seen once. Sample: PBMCs. These receptors were taken from a woman between 40 and 50 years old in good health and CMV-seronegative.

The chain uses TRBV10-1 and TRBJ2-2; a possible D gene is TRBD2 (5 bases). V was cut by 6 bases and J by 8 bases, with 13 bases left in between. This CDR3 is built from 13 residues. CDR1 is WNHNN and CDR2 is SYGVQD in the germline V gene (reference sequence). The CDR3 DNA reads as TGCGCCAGCAGGTCGGATGGAGGTGGGGAGCTGTTTTTT. Encoded protein: CASRSDGGGELFF.

J is TRBJ2-1 and V is TRBV6-5, with D tentatively TRBD2 (5 bases). Trimming took off 6 bases at V and 14 bases at J, with 14 bases between the two ends. CDR3 length equals 11 residues. Germline-derived CDR1 and CDR2 are MNHEY and SVGAGI. CDR3 sequence reads: CASRGGPKEFF. CDR3 nucleotides: TGTGCCAGCAGGGGCGGGCCGAAGGAGTTCTTC.

The rearrangement uses TRBV7-7 and TRBJ2-1; no clear D gene. V lost 6 bases, J lost 0 bases, and 6 bases lay in between. The CDR3 runs 13 residues. Germline assignment: CDR1 SSHAT and CDR2 FNYEAQ (reference sequence). CDR3 sequence reads: CASSPSSYNEQFF. CDR3 coding DNA: TGTGCCAGCAGTCCTAGCTCCTACAATGAGCAGTTCTTC.

V usage is TRBV10-3 and J usage is TRBJ2-7; maybe TRBD2 (5 bases). This CDR3 spans 13 amino acids. The germline gives CDR1 ENHRY, CDR2 SYGVKD. The V gene lost 3 bases and the J gene lost 5 bases, with 11 bases spanning the gap. The CDR3 spells CAISEGLAHEQYF. The CDR3 DNA sequence: TGTGCCATCAGTGAAGGGCTAGCCCACGAGCAGTACTTC.

This sequence joins TRBV5-1 and TRBJ2-5, with 7 bases fitting TRBD2. Per the germline V gene, CDR1 is SGHRS and CDR2 is YFSETQ. With 2 bases clipped from V and 4 bases from J, the junction kept 8 bases outside the gene matches. The CDR3 spans 15 residues. The CDR3 DNA is TGCGCCAGCAGCTTAGGCGGGAGACAATTAGAGACCCAGTACTTC. This encodes CASSLGGRQLETQYF.

The chain employs TRBV13 and TRBJ2-7, with a tentative D call TRBD1 (5 bases). Germline CDR1 reads PRHDT; CDR2 reads FYEKMQ (reference sequence). The CDR3 consists of 15 residues. The ends were cut back, 1 base at V and 4 bases at J, with 14 bases in the middle. The CDR3 spells CASSLAGHLNYEQYF. The CDR3 bases are TGTGCCAGCAGCTTAGCTGGACACCTGAATTACGAGCAGTACTTC. The variable domain in full, with the rest retrieved from reference TRBV13 and TRBJ2-7, is AAGVIQSPRHLIKEKRETATLKCYPIPRHDTVYWYQQGPGQDPQFLISFYEKMQSDKGSIPDRFSAQQFSDYHSELNMSSLELGDSALYFCASSLAGHLNYEQYFGPGTRLTVT.

This rearrangement joins TRBV6-5 to TRBJ2-1, with D tentatively TRBD2 (5 bases). V dropped 5 bases and J dropped 0 bases, with 11 bases sitting between them. Germline loops: CDR1 MNHEY, CDR2 SVGAGI. The CDR3 length is 15 residues. The CDR3 loop reads CASSLSGSSYNEQFF. The CDR3 coding sequence is TGTGCCAGCAGTCTCTCGGGGAGCTCCTACAATGAGCAGTTCTTC.

This clone was observed a single time. This chain uses TRBV19 with TRBJ2-7, with a possible D match to TRBD2 (5 bases). The CDR3 loop spans 15 amino acids. V was trimmed by 3 bases and J by 0 bases, leaving 12 bases between them. Per germline, CDR1 LNHDA and CDR2 SQIVND (reference sequence). The CDR3 DNA follows: TGTGCCAGTAGTATTGGGAGCGGAGCCTCCTACGAGCAGTACTTC. It yields the protein CASSIGSGASYEQYF.

The rearrangement links TRBV6-6 to TRBJ2-7; D is possibly TRBD1 (6 bases). Per the germline V gene, CDR1 is MNHNY and CDR2 is SVGAGI (reference sequence). The CDR3 sequence is 13 residues long. V was shortened by 5 bases and J by 3 bases, with 11 bases between the two germline ends. CDR3 nucleotides: TGTGCCAGCAGTCCCGGGACAATCTACGAGCAGTACTTC. It codes for CASSPGTIYEQYF.

This clone was seen only once. The genes are TRBV15 and TRBJ2-3, with TRBD2 identical over 7 bases. The trim removed 8 bases at V and 0 bases at J, leaving 11 bases unmatched. This CDR3 is 16 amino acids long. Per germline, CDR1 LNHNV and CDR2 YYDKDF (reference sequence). CDR3 nucleotides: TGTGCCACCTTCAACAGCGGCGGGGGAAGCACAGATACGCAGTATTTT. Translated, it gives CATFNSGGGSTDTQYF.

The chain combines TRBV19 with TRBJ1-5; 9 bases are shared with TRBD1. The CDR3 is 14 residues long. V trimming: 6 bases; J trimming: 7 bases; junction bases outside the gene matches: 7. The V gene's germline CDR1 is LNHDA and CDR2 SQIVND (reference sequence). The CDR3 loop is CASSWGQGRQPQHF. In DNA, the CDR3 is TGTGCCAGTAGCTGGGGACAGGGCCGACAGCCCCAGCATTTT. Supplemented by reference TRBV19 and TRBJ1-5, the full variable domain reads DGGITQSPKYLFRKEGQNVTLSCEQNLNHDAMYWYRQDPGQGLRLIYYSQIVNDFQKGDIAEGYSVSREKKESFPLTVTSAQKNPTAFYLCASSWGQGRQPQHFGDGTRLSIL.

The table lists this clone with a few counts. This rearrangement joins TRBV10-1 to TRBJ1-1; D is ambiguous. The CDR3 extends over 12 amino acids. V was cut by 5 bases and J by 1 base, with 5 bases left in between. The germline CDR1 and CDR2 sequences are WNHNN and SYGVQD (reference sequence). The DNA of the CDR3 is TGCGCCAGCAGTACAGCGAACACTGAAGCTTTCTTT. This sequence encodes CASSTANTEAFF.

This clone turned up a few times. This chain joins TRBV7-6 and TRBJ2-1; D gene unclear. This CDR3 has 15 amino acids. V lost 5 bases to trimming and J lost 5 bases, with 16 bases between them. Germline CDR1 is SGHVS and CDR2 is FNYEAQ. As DNA, the CDR3 is TGTGCCAGCAGCGACTCTCTCGACTCGAACAATGAGCAGTTCTTC. Protein sequence: CASSDSLDSNNEQFF.

This clone has more than one count but fewer than ten. The rearrangement uses TRBV6-5 and TRBJ2-7; TRBD2 aligns across 11 bases. CDR1 and CDR2 (germline): MNHEY, SVGAGI. The CDR3 consists of 15 residues. J lost 2 bases, V lost 6 bases, and 6 bases had no gene match. Here the CDR3 reads CASSHLAGGPYEQYF. DNA for the CDR3: TGTGCCAGCAGCCACCTAGCGGGAGGTCCCTACGAGCAGTACTTC.

The rearrangement links TRBV19 to TRBJ2-3, with 10 bases identical to TRBD2. V was pared by 10 bases and J by 3 bases, with 13 bases of the junction left unmatched. The CDR3 consists of 16 residues. The germline gives CDR1 LNHDA, CDR2 SQIVND (reference sequence). The CDR3 DNA reads TGTGCCACCACGATGAATCCGGGACTAGCGACAGATACGCAGTATTTT. Its translation: CATTMNPGLATDTQYF.

The chain recombines TRBV19 with TRBJ2-7, with TRBD2 matching 14 bases. Trimming took 5 bases from V and 6 from J; bases not matched to a gene: 3. Germline-derived CDR1 and CDR2 are LNHDA and SQIVND (reference sequence). The CDR3 is made up of 14 amino acids. CDR3 sequence (DNA): TGTGCCAGTAGTGCGGGACTAGCGGGAGTCGAGCAGTACTTC. It codes for CASSAGLAGVEQYF.

The rearrangement joins TRBV4-1 to TRBJ2-7; D may be TRBD1 (5 bases). Trimming cost V 4 bases and J 2 bases, with 15 bases left between them. The CDR3 runs to 15 residues. Looked up from germline, CDR1 is MGHRA and CDR2 is YSYEKL. The CDR3 coding sequence is TGCGCCAGCAGCCCCCAAGTGGGGCTTCCCTACGAGCAGTACTTC. It encodes CASSPQVGLPYEQYF.

As for this clone: This same CDR3 is encoded by further DNA sequences in the sample. This chain connects TRBV6-5 to TRBJ2-1; D is unresolved. Between the trimmed V and J ends, which lost 7 bases and 2 bases, there was a span of 3 bases. The CDR3 has 11 amino acids. Germline values: CDR1 MNHEY, CDR2 SVGAGI. The CDR3 loop is CASTAYNEQFF. DNA of the CDR3: TGTGCCAGCACTGCCTACAATGAGCAGTTCTTC.

The chain uses TRBV1 and TRBJ2-3; the table's D gene call, TRBD2, was not cross checked with the DNA. TRBV1 is shown as a pseudogene. The CDR3 consists of 17 residues. This chain's CDR3 is CTSSQESGRACTDTQYF. Written as DNA, the CDR3 is TGCACCAGCAGCCAAGAGAGCGGGAGGGCTTGCACAGATACGCAGTATTTT.

CDR3 DNA: TGTGCCAGCAGTATAGGCCGAAACAACAGGGCTCAGCCCCAGCATTTT. Translated: CASSIGRNNRAQPQHF. V is TRBV28 and J is TRBJ1-5, with a possible D match to TRBD1 (6 bases). Trimming shortened V by 5 bases and J by 6 bases, and 20 bases separated the two germline ends. Germline CDR1 and CDR2: MDHEN and SYDVKM. CDR3 length equals 16 residues.

The chain has TRBV7-3 and TRBJ2-1, with 9 positions matching TRBD2. V lost 2 bases and J lost 8; bases outside the gene matches: 7. Germline-derived CDR1 and CDR2 are SGHTA and FQGTGA. This CDR3 spans 15 amino acids. The CDR3 DNA follows: TGTGCCAGCAGCTTACAGGCGGGAGGGCCCTATGAGCAGTTCTTC. Translated: CASSLQAGGPYEQFF.

This chain uses TRBV19 with TRBJ2-1, with 11 bases fitting TRBD2. Losses at the gene ends were 8 bases for V and 6 bases for J; bases not matched to a gene: 0. Germline CDR1 LNHDA, CDR2 SQIVND (reference sequence). CDR3 length: 12 residues. This CDR3 reads CASGLAGNEQFF. In DNA form, the CDR3 reads TGTGCCAGTGGACTAGCGGGCAATGAGCAGTTCTTC.